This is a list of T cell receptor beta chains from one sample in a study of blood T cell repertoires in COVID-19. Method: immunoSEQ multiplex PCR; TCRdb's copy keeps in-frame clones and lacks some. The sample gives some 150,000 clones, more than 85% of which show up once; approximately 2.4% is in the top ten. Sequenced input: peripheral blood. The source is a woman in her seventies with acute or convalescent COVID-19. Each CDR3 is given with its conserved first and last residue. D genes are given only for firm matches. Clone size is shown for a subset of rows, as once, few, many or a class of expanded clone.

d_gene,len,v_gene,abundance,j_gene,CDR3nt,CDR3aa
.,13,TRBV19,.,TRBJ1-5,TGTGCCAGTTGGGGGCTTCGCAATCAGCCCCAGCATTTT,CASWGLRNQPQHF
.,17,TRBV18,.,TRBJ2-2,TGTGCCAGCTCACCCTACTATACGGTAGCGAACACCGGGGAGCTGTTTTTT,CASSPYYTVANTGELFF
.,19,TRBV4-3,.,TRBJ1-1,TGCGCCAGCAGCCAGGGCGACAGGTTCGTCACCCCACAGGGCACTGAAGCTTTCTTT,CASSQGDRFVTPQGTEAFF
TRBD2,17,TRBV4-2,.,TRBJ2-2,TGTGCCAGCAGCCAACCACTAGCGGGGGCGAACACCGGGGAGCTGTTTTTT,CASSQPLAGANTGELFF
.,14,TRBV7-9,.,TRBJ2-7,TGTGCCAGCAGCCTAGACAGGAGCTCCTACGAGCAGTACTTC,CASSLDRSSYEQYF
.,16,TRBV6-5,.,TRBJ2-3,TGTGCCAGCAGTTACTCTGATGGGGCTAGCACAGATACGCAGTATTTT,CASSYSDGASTDTQYF
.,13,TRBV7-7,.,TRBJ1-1,TGTGCTAGCAGCTTCCGTGTGAACACTGAAGCTTTCTTT,CASSFRVNTEAFF
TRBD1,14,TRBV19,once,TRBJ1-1,TGTGCCAGTACCATAGGCAGGGGGCGCCCTGAAGCTTTCTTT,CASTIGRGRPEAFF
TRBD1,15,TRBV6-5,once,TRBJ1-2,TGTGCCAGCAGTTCCTGGACAGGGACAACCTATGGCTACACCTTC,CASSSWTGTTYGYTF
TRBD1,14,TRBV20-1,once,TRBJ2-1,TGCAGTGCTAGTATCGGGACAGGGGACCATGAGCAGTTCTTC,CSASIGTGDHEQFF
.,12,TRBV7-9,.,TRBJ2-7,TGTGCCAGCAGCTTGAAGGGGATCGAGCAGTACTTC,CASSLKGIEQYF
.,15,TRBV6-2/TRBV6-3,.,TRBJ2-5,TGTGCCAGCAGTTACTCAACGGGGTCCCAAGAGACCCAGTACTTC,CASSYSTGSQETQYF
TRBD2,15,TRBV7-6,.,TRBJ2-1,TGTGCCAGCAGCGGGAGCGGGGGGGCCGGAAATGAGCAGTTCTTC,CASSGSGGAGNEQFF
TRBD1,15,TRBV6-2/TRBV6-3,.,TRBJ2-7,TGTGCCAGCAGCCTAGAACAGGGGTCCGCCTACGAGCAGTACTTC,CASSLEQGSAYEQYF
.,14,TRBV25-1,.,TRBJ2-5,TGTGCCAGCATGGGCGGGGTGTACCAAGAGACCCAGTACTTC,CASMGGVYQETQYF
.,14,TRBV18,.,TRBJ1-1,TGTGCCAGCTCACGTACGGAGATGAACACTGAAGCTTTCTTT,CASSRTEMNTEAFF
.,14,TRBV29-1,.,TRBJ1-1,TGCAGCGTTGAACCCCGGTTAAAGAACACTGAAGCTTTCTTT,CSVEPRLKNTEAFF
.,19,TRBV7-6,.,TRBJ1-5,TGTGCCAGCAGCCCTACAATCCTGTGGGGCCTTATCGGCAATCAGCCCCAGCATTTT,CASSPTILWGLIGNQPQHF
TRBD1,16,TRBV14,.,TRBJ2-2,TGTGCCAGCAGCTTAGTGGGACAGGGCGGTACCGGGGAGCTGTTTTTT,CASSLVGQGGTGELFF
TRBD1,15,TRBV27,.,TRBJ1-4,TGTGCCAGCAGTTTCGGTACAGGGGTTAATGAAAAACTGTTTTTT,CASSFGTGVNEKLFF
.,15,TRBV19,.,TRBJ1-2,TGTGCCAGTAGTACCTCCACAGGGATCAACTATGGCTACACCTTC,CASSTSTGINYGYTF
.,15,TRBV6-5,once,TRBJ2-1,TGTGCCAGCAGTTGGGGCGGGAACTCCTACAATGAGCAGTTCTTC,CASSWGGNSYNEQFF
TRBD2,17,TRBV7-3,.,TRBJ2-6,TGTGCCAGCAGCTTACTAGCGGGGGGCCCTGGGGCCAACGTCCTGACTTTC,CASSLLAGGPGANVLTF
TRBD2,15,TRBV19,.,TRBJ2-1,TGTGCCAGTAGTATAGCTAGCGGGGGATACAATGAGCAGTTCTTC,CASSIASGGYNEQFF
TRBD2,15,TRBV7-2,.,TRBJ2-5,TGTGCCAGCAGCTTAACTAGCGGGGGGGCAGAGACCCAGTACTTC,CASSLTSGGAETQYF